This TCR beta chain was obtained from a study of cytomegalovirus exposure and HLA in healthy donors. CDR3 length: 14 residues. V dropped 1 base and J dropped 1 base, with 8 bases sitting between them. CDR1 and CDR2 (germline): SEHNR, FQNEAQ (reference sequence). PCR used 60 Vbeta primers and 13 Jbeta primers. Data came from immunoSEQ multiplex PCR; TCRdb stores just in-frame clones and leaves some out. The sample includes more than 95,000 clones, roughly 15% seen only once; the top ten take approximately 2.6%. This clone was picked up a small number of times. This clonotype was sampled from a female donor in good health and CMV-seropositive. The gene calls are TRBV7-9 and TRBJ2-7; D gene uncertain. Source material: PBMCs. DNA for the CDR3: TGTGCCAGCAGCTTAGTTGCAGGATCCTACGAGCAGTACTTC. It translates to CASSLVAGSYEQYF.